These T cell receptor beta chains were read from a single sample in a study of T cells in Graves' hyperthyroidism and ophthalmopathy. TCRdb fed the multiplex PCR reads into MiXCR, producing one record per CDR3 protein. The sample comprises approximately 400,000 distinct CDR3 sequences, about 14% of which are singletons, and about 20% rests with the top ten. Sequencing was done on a sample of blood. The receptors shown here come from a woman in her twenties or thirties with Graves' ophthalmopathy. The CDR3 runs from the conserved cysteine through the conserved F or W. A D gene is named only where the DNA matches it firmly. Part of the rows lack a size; the others show once, few, many or a class for expanded clones.

CDR3nt: TGTGCCAGCAGGACGGCGGTATACAATGAGCAGTTCTTC; CDR3aa: CASRTAVYNEQFF; len: 13; v_gene: TRBV12-3/TRBV12-4; d_gene: .; abundance: few; j_gene: TRBJ2-1
CDR3nt: TGTGCCAGCAGCCCCAAACGGGTCCTCTATGGCTACACCTTC; CDR3aa: CASSPKRVLYGYTF; len: 14; v_gene: TRBV9; d_gene: .; abundance: .; j_gene: TRBJ1-2
CDR3nt: TGTGCCAGCAGTCGGGGGTTACCTAATGAAAAACTGTTTTTT; CDR3aa: CASSRGLPNEKLFF; len: 14; v_gene: TRBV6-1; d_gene: .; abundance: many; j_gene: TRBJ1-4
CDR3nt: TGCGCCAGCAGCCAAGGTATAACAGGTGGTGAAAAACTGTTTTTT; CDR3aa: CASSQGITGGEKLFF; len: 15; v_gene: TRBV4-1; d_gene: .; abundance: few; j_gene: TRBJ1-4
CDR3nt: TGTGCCAGCAACACAGGGGGCAATGAGCAGTTCTTC; CDR3aa: CASNTGGNEQFF; len: 12; v_gene: TRBV2; d_gene: TRBD1; abundance: many; j_gene: TRBJ2-1
CDR3nt: TGCGCCAGCAGCGAGGGACAGCCGAATCAGCCCCAGCATTTT; CDR3aa: CASSEGQPNQPQHF; len: 14; v_gene: TRBV5-1; d_gene: TRBD1; abundance: many; j_gene: TRBJ1-5
CDR3nt: TGTGCCAGCAGTCGAGCAACTAATGAAAAACTGTTTTTT; CDR3aa: CASSRATNEKLFF; len: 13; v_gene: TRBV7-2; d_gene: .; abundance: many; j_gene: TRBJ1-4
CDR3nt: TGTGCCAGCAGTTCCCTACTAGCGGGGGGGCCACAAGAGCAGTACTTC; CDR3aa: CASSSLLAGGPQEQYF; len: 16; v_gene: TRBV28; d_gene: TRBD2; abundance: many; j_gene: TRBJ2-7
CDR3nt: TGCAGTGCTAGAGTATCCCTGGCGAGGAGCTCCTACGAGCAGTACTTC; CDR3aa: CSARVSLARSSYEQYF; len: 16; v_gene: TRBV20-1; d_gene: .; abundance: many; j_gene: TRBJ2-7
CDR3nt: TGTGCCAGCGGGACAGAAGATTACAATGAGCAGTTCTTC; CDR3aa: CASGTEDYNEQFF; len: 13; v_gene: TRBV27; d_gene: TRBD1; abundance: many; j_gene: TRBJ2-1
CDR3nt: TGTGCCAGTCTATTGACGGGGATCGGGAGAGCTTTCTTT; CDR3aa: CASLLTGIGRAFF; len: 13; v_gene: TRBV28; d_gene: .; abundance: .; j_gene: TRBJ1-1
CDR3nt: TGTGCCAGCAGTTCCCCAACAGAGACAGGGGGCGCGGTCCAAGAGACCCAGTACTTC; CDR3aa: CASSSPTETGGAVQETQYF; len: 19; v_gene: TRBV28; d_gene: TRBD1; abundance: .; j_gene: TRBJ2-5
CDR3nt: TGTGCCAGCAGCTCGGACAGGGATCTGTATGGCTACACCTTC; CDR3aa: CASSSDRDLYGYTF; len: 14; v_gene: TRBV11-2; d_gene: TRBD1; abundance: .; j_gene: TRBJ1-2
CDR3nt: TGTGCCAGCAGCGACCCAGGGAGCACTGAAGCTTTCTTT; CDR3aa: CASSDPGSTEAFF; len: 13; v_gene: TRBV6-1; d_gene: .; abundance: many; j_gene: TRBJ1-1
CDR3nt: TGTGCCAGCAGTGACGGCAGAGATCAGCCCCAGCATTTT; CDR3aa: CASSDGRDQPQHF; len: 13; v_gene: TRBV2; d_gene: .; abundance: many; j_gene: TRBJ1-5
CDR3nt: TGCAGCGTTGAAGTGGGGGCAAGGGAAAAACTGTTTTTT; CDR3aa: CSVEVGAREKLFF; len: 13; v_gene: TRBV29-1; d_gene: .; abundance: .; j_gene: TRBJ1-4
CDR3nt: TGTGCCAGCAGTTCCCCAGTCTCTGGAAACACCATATATTTT; CDR3aa: CASSSPVSGNTIYF; len: 14; v_gene: TRBV28; d_gene: .; abundance: few; j_gene: TRBJ1-3
CDR3nt: TGTGCCAGCAGTTCCTCCAGGGCGAGGGACACTGAAGCTTTCTTT; CDR3aa: CASSSSRARDTEAFF; len: 15; v_gene: TRBV6-1; d_gene: .; abundance: many; j_gene: TRBJ1-1
CDR3nt: TGCAGTGCTAGGGGGCGGGGGGACACAGATACGCAGTATTTT; CDR3aa: CSARGRGDTDTQYF; len: 14; v_gene: TRBV20-1; d_gene: TRBD2; abundance: many; j_gene: TRBJ2-3
CDR3nt: TGTGCCAGCAGCTTAGACCGGGAGCTGAACACTGAAGCTTTCTTT; CDR3aa: CASSLDRELNTEAFF; len: 15; v_gene: TRBV7-9; d_gene: .; abundance: few; j_gene: TRBJ1-1
CDR3nt: TGCAGTGCTGACCCAGGGAAATATAATTCACCCCTCCACTTT; CDR3aa: CSADPGKYNSPLHF; len: 14; v_gene: TRBV20-1; d_gene: .; abundance: many; j_gene: TRBJ1-6
CDR3nt: TGTGCCAGCAGTTTAGAGCTGGGAAACCAGCCCCAGCATTTT; CDR3aa: CASSLELGNQPQHF; len: 14; v_gene: TRBV27; d_gene: .; abundance: many; j_gene: TRBJ1-5
CDR3nt: TGTGCCAGCAGCTTAACGGGGACAGGGGGCCCAAATGAGCAGTTCTTC; CDR3aa: CASSLTGTGGPNEQFF; len: 16; v_gene: TRBV7-3; d_gene: TRBD1; abundance: .; j_gene: TRBJ2-1
CDR3nt: TGTGCCAGCAGCCCCCTGGACCTATATGCCTACGAGCAGTACTTC; CDR3aa: CASSPLDLYAYEQYF; len: 15; v_gene: TRBV7-2; d_gene: .; abundance: many; j_gene: TRBJ2-7